This TCR beta chain derives from a study of Graves' ophthalmopathy and Graves' hyperthyroidism. Other autoimmune disease, uncontrolled infection, pregnancy and lactation led to exclusion. As for this clonotype: At one of its ends the junction is not consistent with the germline gene, which may arise from a read error.

Germline CDR1 and CDR2: LGHDT and YNNKEL (reference sequence). The CDR3 is made up of 15 amino acids. The study amplified TCR beta CDR3 regions using RNA transcripts. The first-round RT-PCR employed HTBI primers together with the Qiagen OneStep RT-PCR kit. A multiplex PCR was then performed as the second round. TCRdb itself ran the multiplex PCR reads through MiXCR, one entry per CDR3 protein. The sample lists about 740,000 distinct CDR3 sequences, 40% occurring once. Specimen: peripheral blood. This receptor was identified in an adult man with Graves' ophthalmopathy. This sequence joins TRBV3-1 and TRBJ2-7; possibly TRBD1 for D (5 bases). The CDR3, as DNA: TGTGCCAGCAGCGAAGATGGGGCCAACTCCTACGAGCAGTACTTC. Amino acid sequence: CASSEDGANSYEQYF.